The clone carrying this T cell receptor beta chain has only one observation. In the original processing: Nucleated cell counts were estimated from reference gene primer amplification. Clones were read by immunoSEQ multiplex PCR, and TCRdb kept only the in-frame ones, dropping some. The DNA was the basis for D and trimming; V, J and clone size are from that table. The sample gives 100,000 to 150,000 clones, roughly 91% of which show up once; about 4.4% is in the top ten. Germline V gives CDR1 ENHRY, CDR2 SYGVKD. This CDR3 contains 13 residues. Trimming took off 4 bases at V and 0 bases at J, with 6 bases between the two ends. This record belongs to a study of blood T cell repertoires in COVID-19.

The material sequenced was peripheral blood. This chain joins TRBV10-3 and TRBJ1-1; no clear D gene. This receptor was identified in a man in his 60s with COVID-19, enrolled during active disease. Written as DNA, the CDR3 is TGTGCCATCAGTGGCAGGATGAACACTGAAGCTTTCTTT. Its translation: CAISGRMNTEAFF.